This T cell receptor beta chain was captured in a study of human T cells and chemical hapten exposure. In the study overall: The patch tests put 0.01% DPC on the skin of the upper back and were read 6 days later. Overall study findings and caveats: Controls formed significantly fewer large CDR3 similarity clusters than expanded TCRs did. Among TCRs, those above 1 in 1000 frequency were unaffected by DPC sensitization.

The CDR3 totals 15 residues. With 8 bases removed from V and 7 bases from J, the gap between germline ends came to 24 bases. Germline values: CDR1 MNHEY, CDR2 SVGAGI. Time point here: pre-sensitization, week 0. Treatment noted: therapeutic diphenylcyclopropenone sensitization with weekly scalp DPC. This clonotype occurred a few times. Its specificity is not known. How the authors handled the data: Per sample, the median was around 100,000 TCRs, with values from 23,224 to 690,600. Each CDR3 protein is one row after TCRdb ran MiXCR on the RACE reads. The V and J calls reflect TCRdb's pipeline rather than the authors' work. This sample has 89,000 or so distinct CDR3 sequences, with 8.5% found just once.

This receptor was obtained from a man aged 35-49 years with alopecia areata. Some clones in this sample may be carry-over from other donors' samples. The sample consisted of whole blood, taken in connection with sensitization to the hapten diphenylcyclopropenone (DPC). V and J are TRBV6-5 and TRBJ2-7; D gene ambiguous. The CDR3 region is CASGPLPGPQGEQYF. The CDR3 region has the DNA TGTGCCAGCGGCCCCCTGCCGGGTCCACAAGGGGAGCAGTACTTC.